This T cell receptor (beta chain) was profiled in a study of T cells in tuberculosis. Study details: The T cells targeted glucose monomycolate, a mycobacterial lipid, via CD1B. In South Africa, adults with active tuberculosis were compared with IGRA-negative and latently infected IGRA-positive adolescents.

Libraries were prepared by immunoSEQ multiplex PCR; TCRdb keeps only in-frame clonotypes and omits some of them. Among fewer than 30,000 clones listed, 93% were seen once. Tuberculin skin test and IGRA determined adolescents' latent tuberculosis status at entry. On average around 100,000 T cells per donor were immunosequenced. Germline loops: CDR1 SGHRS, CDR2 YFSETQ. CDR3 length equals 14 residues. V shed 7 bases and J shed 0 bases, with 11 bases lying between them. The TCR was taken from a donor between 10 and 35 years old with latent tuberculosis or without tuberculosis infection. Source material: PBMCs. The V and J genes are TRBV5-1 and TRBJ2-1; D may be TRBD1 (6 bases). CDR3 sequence (DNA): TGCGCCAGCCACAGGGAGAGCTCCTACAATGAGCAGTTCTTC. This encodes CASHRESSYNEQFF.